These 22 T cell receptor beta chains came from one sample sequenced in a study of T cell clonality in common variable immunodeficiency. Generated by immunoSEQ multiplex PCR, the TCRdb table keeps only in-frame clones and is missing some. Observed in the sample are 40,000 to 65,000 clones, none of them singletons. Sample: peripheral blood mononuclear cells. These receptors were obtained from a person aged 18-70 years in good health.

As concerns this clone: This may be a read error: a much more frequent sequence differs by one nucleotide. The CDR3 extends 3 residues past the end of the read, so its final part is completed from the germline J gene. This chain joins TRBV7-9 and TRBJ2-7; unclear D gene. The germline CDR1 and CDR2 sequences are SEHNR and FQNEAQ (reference sequence). The CDR3 length is 12 residues. The germline V and J ends were trimmed by 3 bases and 2 bases, with 5 bases remaining between them. The DNA read from the CDR3 is TGTGCCAGCAGCTTGGGCACCTACGAG. Protein product: CASSLGTYE. The CDR3 in its entirety is CASSLGTYEQYF.

This clone has ten or more counts. Read data end 3 residues before the CDR3 end; the end is taken from the germline J gene. The chain links TRBV29-1 to TRBJ2-3; 8 bases are shared with TRBD2. Germline CDR1 reads SQVTM; CDR2 reads ANQGSEA. Trimming at V came to 3 bases and at J to 5 bases, leaving 10 bases not matched to a gene. The CDR3 has 15 amino acids. CDR3 DNA, as far as it was read: TGCAGCGTTGATCTCCAGCGGGAGATCGTAGATACG. Translation gives CSVDLQREIVDT. The entire CDR3 sequence reads CSVDLQREIVDTQYF.

As for this clone: The read terminates 3 residues ahead of where the CDR3 ends, so the germline J gene completes it. The chain joins TRBV11-2 to TRBJ2-5, with 7 bases lining up with TRBD1. The CDR3 is made up of 13 amino acids. The ends lost 6 bases at V and 2 bases at J; junction bases unmatched: 3. Looked up from germline, CDR1 is SGHAT and CDR2 is FQNNGV. The chain's CDR3 is CASRNRGQETQYF. CDR3 bases read: TGTGCCAGCAGAAACAGGGGTCAAGAGACC.

In its sample, this clone was seen many times. The read halts 3 residues ahead of the CDR3 end, with the missing end drawn from the germline J gene. The chain uses TRBV12-3 or TRBV12-4 and TRBJ2-7; 7 bases line up with TRBD1. The V segment lost 3 bases and the J segment 6 bases; nucleotides outside the gene matches: 5. This CDR3 has 13 residues. The DNA read from the CDR3 is TGTGCCAGCAGTTTTGACAGGGAGTTCGAG. It specifies CASSFDREFE. The entire CDR3 protein reads CASSFDREFEQYF.

This clone was seen repeatedly, ten times or more. The read comes to an end 3 residues before the CDR3 does, leaving the germline J gene to fill in the end. This chain connects TRBV7-6 to TRBJ2-1; a weak D match, TRBD2 (5 bases). Between the trimmed V and J ends, which lost 1 base and 3 bases, there was a span of 7 bases. The CDR3 has 14 amino acids. Germline V gives CDR1 SGHVS, CDR2 FNYEAQ. CDR3 bases read: TGTGCCAGCAGCTTAGGCGGGTACTACAATGAG. Protein product: CASSLGGYYNE. From start to end, the CDR3 is CASSLGGYYNEQFF.

This clone has at least ten counts. Coverage ceases 3 residues before the CDR3 finishes, and the germline J gene fills in the end. This rearrangement joins TRBV28 to TRBJ2-7; 10 nucleotides line up with TRBD1. The J segment lost 3 bases and the V segment lost 5 bases, leaving 7 bases of the junction unmatched. Per germline, CDR1 MDHEN and CDR2 SYDVKM. There are 15 residues in the CDR3. Incomplete CDR3 DNA: TGTGCCAGCAGTCCAGTGGGGACAGGGGTCTACGAG. Translation gives CASSPVGTGVYE. The entire CDR3 is CASSPVGTGVYEQYF. The full variable domain, its missing parts supplied by reference TRBV28 and TRBJ2-7, is DVKVTQSSRYLVKRTGEKVFLECVQDMDHENMFWYRQDPGLGLRLIYFSYDVKMKEKGDIPEGYSVSREKKERFSLILESASTNQTSMYLCASSPVGTGVYEQYFGPGTRLTVT.

A remark on this clone: The observed sequence ends 3 residues before the CDR3 terminus, with the missing tail filled in from the germline J gene. The chain joins TRBV18 to TRBJ1-1, with TRBD1 matching 12 bases. Germline V gene sequence: CDR1 KGHSH, CDR2 LQKENI. CDR3 length equals 15 residues. V shed 3 bases, J shed 4 bases, and the junction held 3 bases outside the gene matches. CDR3 bases read: TGTGCCAGCTCACCCTCGGGACAGGGGGCCACTGAA. Its protein product is CASSPSGQGATE. The CDR3 reads in full as CASSPSGQGATEAFF.

Many counts were recorded for this clone. The read falls 3 residues short of the CDR3 end, and the missing part is taken from the germline J gene. The rearrangement links TRBV2 to TRBJ1-4; tentatively, D is TRBD1 (5 bases). The CDR3 is 15 amino acids. V lost 2 bases and J lost 6, with 13 bases in between. From germline, CDR1 is SNHLY and CDR2 FYNNEI. The CDR3 spells CASSEPPGIYEKLFF. The sequenced CDR3 bases are TGTGCCAGCAGTGAACCTCCAGGGATTTATGAAAAA.

This clone was observed a few times. The DNA ends 3 residues before the CDR3 does, and the rest of the CDR3 is filled in from the germline J gene. This rearrangement joins TRBV7-9 to TRBJ2-3; 7 nucleotides line up with TRBD2. This CDR3 spans 13 amino acids. Germline CDR1 SEHNR, CDR2 FQNEAQ (reference sequence). CDR3 DNA, as far as it was read: TGTGCCAGCAGCTGGGGACTACAAGAGACG. Amino acids: CASSWGLQET. From start to end, the CDR3 is CASSWGLQETQYF.

Ten or more counts support this clone. The read falls 3 residues short of the CDR3 end, and the missing part is taken from the germline J gene. The chain carries TRBV5-1 and TRBJ2-1; TRBD2 aligns across 7 bases. From germline, CDR1 is SGHRS and CDR2 YFSETQ. The CDR3 runs 14 residues. V dropped 3 bases and J dropped 7; count of bases not matched to a gene: 7. CDR3 amino acids: CASSSWAGVNEQFF. The part of the CDR3 DNA that was read is TGCGCCAGCAGCTCTTGGGCGGGGGTTAATGAG.

Regarding this clone: Sequencing ends 3 residues short of the CDR3 end; the germline J gene provides the rest. The gene calls are TRBV7-3 and TRBJ2-1, with TRBD2 matching over 12 bases. V gave up 0 bases and J gave up 7 bases; unmatched junction bases: 16. Looked up from germline, CDR1 is SGHTA and CDR2 is FQGTGA. CDR3 length: 20 amino acids. Partial CDR3 DNA: TGTGCCAGCAGCTTAACTCGACTAGCGGGAGTGAATTGGGGGAGGAATGAG. Residues: CASSLTRLAGVNWGRNE. The full CDR3 is CASSLTRLAGVNWGRNEQFF.

This clone was seen ten or more times. The missing CDR3 end, 3 residues past where the read stops, is filled in from the germline J gene. The rearrangement links TRBV30 to TRBJ2-1; TRBD2 matches 7 bases. Germline assignment: CDR1 GTSNPN and CDR2 SVGIG (reference sequence). The J segment lost 4 bases and the V segment lost 3 bases, leaving 6 bases of the junction unmatched. This CDR3 has 14 residues. CDR3 DNA (partial): TGTGCCTGGAGCGGGACTACCGCTTACAATGAG. It specifies CAWSGTTAYNE. The full CDR3 is CAWSGTTAYNEQFF.

The table lists this clone with many counts. Coverage ceases 3 residues before the CDR3 finishes, and the germline J gene fills in the end. The rearrangement joins TRBV19 to TRBJ1-2, with no clear D. CDR3 length: 16 amino acids. The V end lost 4 bases, the J end lost 0 bases, and 15 bases lay between the germline ends. Germline CDR1 and CDR2: LNHDA and SQIVND (reference sequence). The CDR3 here is CASSTATQLANYGYTF. Partial CDR3 DNA: TGTGCCAGTAGTACCGCGACACAGTTAGCTAACTATGGC. Full variable domain (missing parts from reference TRBV19 and TRBJ1-2): DGGITQSPKYLFRKEGQNVTLSCEQNLNHDAMYWYRQDPGQGLRLIYYSQIVNDFQKGDIAEGYSVSREKKESFPLTVTSAQKNPTAFYLCASSTATQLANYGYTFGSGTRLTVV.

This clone was detected ten times or more. From the germline J gene comes the end of the CDR3, since the read stops 3 residues before it. This chain links TRBV6-2 or TRBV6-3 with TRBJ1-6; D is uncertain. The CDR3 consists of 15 residues. CDR1 and CDR2 from the germline V gene are MNHEY and SVGEGT. Trimming shortened V by 2 bases and J by 2 bases, and 7 bases separated the two germline ends. CDR3 DNA, as far as it was read: TGTGCCAGCAGTTACGGCAGAGCCTATAATTCACCC. Its translation is CASSYGRAYNSP. The entire CDR3 protein is CASSYGRAYNSPLHF.

The table lists this clone with a few counts. The CDR3 end is not reached by the read, which stops 3 residues before it; the germline J gene fills it in. The J gene is TRBJ1-2, the V gene TRBV7-2; D might be TRBD1 (6 bases). The CDR3 is 15 amino acids. The V end was cut by 5 bases, the J end by 0 bases, with 13 bases between. Germline V CDR1 and CDR2: SGHTA, FQGNSA. The CDR3 sequence is CASSLGQPANYGYTF. The CDR3 bases that were read are TGTGCCAGCAGCCTAGGACAGCCCGCTAACTATGGC.

This clone was observed at least ten times. The CDR3 extends 3 residues past the end of the read, so its final part is completed from the germline J gene. The chain carries TRBV30 and TRBJ2-7; weak D call: TRBD1 (6 bases). This CDR3 has 12 amino acids. From germline, CDR1 is GTSNPN and CDR2 SVGIG (reference sequence). Trimming removed 5 bases from V and 2 bases from J, with 10 bases in between. The CDR3 spells CAWDRRTYEQYF. The sequenced CDR3 bases are TGTGCCTGGGACAGGCGTACCTACGAG.

The sample holds many counts of this clone. The read falls 3 residues short of the CDR3 end, and the missing part is taken from the germline J gene. The chain is built from TRBV6-2 or TRBV6-3 and TRBJ2-7; 10 bases are shared with TRBD1. Germline CDR1 MNHEY, CDR2 SVGEGT. The CDR3 consists of 17 residues. V gave up 6 bases and J gave up 0 bases; unmatched junction bases: 11. This CDR3 reads CASSPGTGDPSSYEQYF. The sequenced part of the CDR3 DNA is TGTGCCAGCAGCCCCGGGACAGGGGACCCGAGCTCCTACGAG.

Many counts were recorded for this clone. The CDR3 end falls 3 residues outside the read, so it is completed with the germline J gene. The chain combines TRBV30 with TRBJ1-1; D may be TRBD1 (5 bases). V was trimmed by 3 bases and J by 4 bases, leaving 9 bases between them. The CDR3 has 12 residues. Germline CDR1 GTSNPN, CDR2 SVGIG (reference sequence). Incomplete CDR3 DNA: TGTGCCTGGAGCAGGGAGGGCACTGAA. This sequence encodes CAWSREGTE. The entire CDR3 reads CAWSREGTEAFF.

CDR3 sequence reads: CASSPIPGLQADTYTF. The sequenced CDR3 bases are TGTGCCAGCAGCCCGATACCGGGACTTCAGGCGGATACC. V and J are TRBV7-3 and TRBJ1-2, with D possibly being TRBD1 (5 bases). The read halts 3 residues ahead of the CDR3 end, with the missing end drawn from the germline J gene. CDR3 size: 16 residues. Germline V CDR1 and CDR2: SGHTA, FQGTGA.

About this clone itself: The read finishes 3 residues shy of the CDR3 end, and the germline J gene is used to complete it. The rearrangement uses TRBV30 and TRBJ1-2; D is unclear. The length of the CDR3 is 17 residues. Germline V gene lookup returns CDR1 GTSNPN and CDR2 SVGIG (reference sequence). The CDR3 region is CACVPVGPSGNYNDYTF. The CDR3 DNA, read in part, is TGTGCCTGCGTCCCCGTAGGGCCTAGCGGGAATTACAATGAC.

This clone showed up just a few times. The sequenced fragment ends 3 residues before the CDR3 boundary, so the rest is inferred from the germline J gene. The rearrangement links TRBV25-1 to TRBJ2-1; TRBD1 matches at 10 bases. From germline, CDR1 is MGHDK and CDR2 SYGVNS. The CDR3 is 15 residues long. The trim removed 6 bases at V and 9 bases at J, leaving 11 bases unmatched. The CDR3 reads CASRGPGQGFGEQFF. The covered CDR3 bases are TGTGCCAGCAGGGGACCGGGACAGGGGTTCGGTGAG.

In this sample, this clone turned up many times. The sequenced part of the CDR3 DNA is TGTGCCAGCAGCTTAAGTCCGAAATTGGGCAGGGGCCTCGGATGGGACAATGAG. Its protein is CASSLSPKLGRGLGWDNE. The whole CDR3 is CASSLSPKLGRGLGWDNEQFF. The chain uses TRBV7-3 and TRBJ2-1; possibly TRBD1 for D (6 bases). The read terminates 3 residues before the CDR3 end, so the remaining end is supplied by the germline J gene. The ends were cut back, 1 base at V and 5 bases at J, with 30 bases in the middle. In germline, CDR1 is SGHTA, CDR2 FQGTGA. This CDR3 is 21 amino acids long.